The clone carrying this TCR beta chain was counted at least ten times. Its specificity is not known. The record originates from a study of spatial heterogeneity in lung cancer. Study background: Alpha-chain detections were consistently fewer than beta-chain detections among the sequences. Study-wide points: Ubiquitous, expanded tumor-derived TCRs were more frequently observed in blood at resection than at follow-up.

Each CDR3 protein is one row after TCRdb ran MiXCR on the 5' RACE reads. The repertoire consists of under 25,000 distinct CDR3 sequences, with approximately 5.8% occurring once and the leading ten covering roughly 36%. Time point described: sample taken at primary tumor resection. The donors, about 74 patients with untreated early-stage non-small cell lung cancer, provided the samples. The CDR3 is 14 amino acids. In germline, CDR1 is LNHDA, CDR2 SQIVND (reference sequence). The trim removed 3 bases at V and 5 bases at J, leaving 5 bases unmatched. This sample comprised PBMCs, obtained at surgery. This clonotype was sampled from a male donor with early-stage non-small cell lung cancer. The chain has TRBV19 and TRBJ2-5; 8 bases align to TRBD1. As DNA, the CDR3 is TGTGCCAGTAGTATTCAGGGGGCTGTGGAGACCCAGTACTTC. Its translation: CASSIQGAVETQYF.